A selection of T cell receptor beta chains follows, all from one sample in a study of radiotherapy plus CTLA-4 blockade in lung cancer. Data came from immunoSEQ multiplex PCR; TCRdb stores just in-frame clones and leaves some out. The sample records about 51,000 clones, 77% being singletons. The sequencing used peripheral blood, collected from a patient treated with radiotherapy plus ipilimumab. The receptor source for this set is a human donor with non-small cell lung cancer whose response to radiotherapy plus ipilimumab could not be evaluated. The CDR3 runs from the conserved cysteine through the conserved F or W. The D gene is left open where the match is weak. Not all rows give a size; the values are once, few, many and, for expanded clones, a class.

size	V	D	J	DNA	CDR3
NA	TRBV23-1	TRBD1	TRBJ2-6	TGCGCCAGCACCAACAGGGGAGACGTCAACGTCCTGACTTTC	CASTNRGDVNVLTF
NA	TRBV30	TRBD1	TRBJ1-1	TGTGCCTGGAGTGCGACCGGACAGGGGGCCGCTGAAGCTTTCTTT	CAWSATGQGAAEAFF
NA	TRBV19	NA	TRBJ2-1	TGTGCCAGTAGTGTAGGGAGAGACAGGAATGAGCAGTTCTTC	CASSVGRDRNEQFF
NA	TRBV15	NA	TRBJ1-2	TGTGCCACCAGCAGAGATCTGGGGCACTATGGCTACACCTTC	CATSRDLGHYGYTF
few	TRBV9	TRBD2	TRBJ2-3	TGTGCCAGCAGCGAACGGGGGGGCATGGCAGATACGCAGTATTTT	CASSERGGMADTQYF
NA	TRBV15	TRBD2	TRBJ2-1	TGTGCCACTGGAGGGGAGGGAGGGCGCTCCTACAATGAGCAGTTCTTC	CATGGEGGRSYNEQFF
few	TRBV7-2	NA	TRBJ1-1	TGTGCCAGCAGCCTGGGACATGTATCGGCTTTCTTT	CASSLGHVSAFF
NA	TRBV19	TRBD1	TRBJ2-1	TGTGCCAGTAACGACAGGGGCACCTCCTACAATGAGCAGTTCTTC	CASNDRGTSYNEQFF
NA	TRBV4-1	NA	TRBJ1-5	TGCGCCAGCAGGTCGGGACTGAATAGCAATCAGCCCCAGCATTTT	CASRSGLNSNQPQHF
NA	TRBV7-2	NA	TRBJ2-7	TGTGCCAGCAGCTCCGGGACTCTGTCCTACGAGCAGTACTTC	CASSSGTLSYEQYF
NA	TRBV7-2	NA	TRBJ1-5	TGTGCCAGCAGCCCCCGGACAGCGACAAATCAGCCCCAGCATTTT	CASSPRTATNQPQHF
NA	TRBV2	TRBD2	TRBJ2-2	TGTGCCAGCATTAAGACTAGCGGCGGCGGCGGGGAGCTGTTTTTT	CASIKTSGGGGELFF
NA	TRBV6-5	NA	TRBJ2-5	TGTGCCAGCAGTTACTCGACGGTTCGGAGGGCAGAGACCCAGTACTTC	CASSYSTVRRAETQYF
NA	TRBV2	TRBD1	TRBJ2-7	TGTGCCAGCGGTCAGACAGGGGTCGAGCAGTACTTC	CASGQTGVEQYF
NA	TRBV7-9	TRBD1	TRBJ2-5	TGTGCCAGCAGCCCGGACAGGGGATTACTACGGGAGCAGTACTTC	CASSPDRGLLREQYF
few	TRBV7-2	NA	TRBJ1-2	TGTGCCAGCAGTCGAGGACACCAGAGTAACTATGGCTACACCTTC	CASSRGHQSNYGYTF
few	TRBV4-2	NA	TRBJ2-3	TGTGCCAGCAGCCAAGGTTCGGGAGACACAGATACGCAGTATTTT	CASSQGSGDTDTQYF
NA	TRBV5-1	NA	TRBJ2-7	TGCGCCAGCAGCTTGGCCAAGGCGGGTGACGAGCAGTACTTC	CASSLAKAGDEQYF
once	TRBV30	NA	TRBJ1-3	TGTGCCTGGAGTGCACAGGGTGGAAACACCATATATTTT	CAWSAQGGNTIYF
NA	TRBV5-1	NA	TRBJ2-1	TGCGCCAGCAGCCCGGGGGGCCCGGTGGAGCAGTTCTTC	CASSPGGPVEQFF
NA	TRBV6-4	TRBD2	TRBJ2-1	TGTGCCAGCAGTGGTAGCGGGGGGGCTGCCAATGAGCAGTTCTTC	CASSGSGGAANEQFF
NA	TRBV7-2	NA	TRBJ1-4	TGTGCCAGCAGCTTAGCCGGGACAACTAATGAAAAACTGTTTTTT	CASSLAGTTNEKLFF
NA	TRBV5-1	NA	TRBJ2-2	TGCGCCAGCAGCTTCGCCGGGGGCACCGGGGAGCTGTTTTTT	CASSFAGGTGELFF
NA	TRBV7-9	NA	TRBJ1-4	TGTGCCAGCAGCTACAACAGTGCAACTAATGAAAAACTGTTTTTT	CASSYNSATNEKLFF
NA	TRBV27	NA	TRBJ2-3	TGTGCCAGCAACCCCCTGCAGGGACGGGGGACAGATACGCAGTATTTT	CASNPLQGRGTDTQYF
NA	TRBV6-5	NA	TRBJ1-1	TGTGCCAGCAGTCAGCTTGCAGGGGCCACTGAAGCTTTCTTT	CASSQLAGATEAFF
NA	TRBV4-3	TRBD1	TRBJ2-5	TGCGCCAGCAGCCAAGATCAAGGACAGGGTAGTACACAGTACTTC	CASSQDQGQGSTQYF
NA	TRBV18	NA	TRBJ1-1	TGTGCCAGCTCACCTTTGCCCCACAGGGATCAAACTGAAGCTTTCTTT	CASSPLPHRDQTEAFF
NA	TRBV28	NA	TRBJ2-3	TGTGCCAGCAACCCCACACTATCGACCACAGATACGCAGTATTTT	CASNPTLSTTDTQYF
NA	TRBV30	NA	TRBJ1-1	TGTGTCGGGGGGCGGACGGCTATGAACACTGAAGCTTTCTTT	CVGGRTAMNTEAFF
NA	TRBV5-4	NA	TRBJ2-4	TGTGCCAGCAGCTTGGGCGGGGGCGGGTGGGACATTCAGTACTTC	CASSLGGGGWDIQYF
NA	TRBV9	TRBD2	TRBJ2-1	TGTGCCAGCAGCGTCGGGGGGGCGGGCAATGAGCAGTTCTTC	CASSVGGAGNEQFF
once	TRBV2	NA	TRBJ2-5	TGTGCCAGCAGTGAAGACGATTATCAGGAGACCCAGTACTTC	CASSEDDYQETQYF
NA	TRBV5-1	NA	TRBJ1-1	TGCGCCAGCAGCTTGGACTCCGTAGCCCCTGAAGCTTTCTTT	CASSLDSVAPEAFF
NA	TRBV29-1	TRBD1	TRBJ1-2	TGCAGCGTTGTGCCAGGGGGGTCCCTCTATGGCTACACCTTC	CSVVPGGSLYGYTF
NA	TRBV9	TRBD2	TRBJ2-5	TGTGCCAGCAGTCTGGGACTAGCGGGACAAGAGACCCAGTACTTC	CASSLGLAGQETQYF